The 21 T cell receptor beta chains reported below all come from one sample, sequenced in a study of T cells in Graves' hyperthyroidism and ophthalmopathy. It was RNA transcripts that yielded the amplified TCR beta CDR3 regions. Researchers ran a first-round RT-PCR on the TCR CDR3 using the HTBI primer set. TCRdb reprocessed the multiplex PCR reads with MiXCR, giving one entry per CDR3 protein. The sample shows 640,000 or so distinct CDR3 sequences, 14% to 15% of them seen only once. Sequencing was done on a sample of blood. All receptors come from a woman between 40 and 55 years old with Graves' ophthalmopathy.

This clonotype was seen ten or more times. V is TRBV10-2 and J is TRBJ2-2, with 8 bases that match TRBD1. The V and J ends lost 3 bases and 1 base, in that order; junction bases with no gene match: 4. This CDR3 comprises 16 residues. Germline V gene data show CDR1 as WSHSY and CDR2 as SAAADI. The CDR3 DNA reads TGCGCCAGCAGTGACCTCGGGACAGGGAACACCGGGGAGCTGTTTTTT. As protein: CASSDLGTGNTGELFF.

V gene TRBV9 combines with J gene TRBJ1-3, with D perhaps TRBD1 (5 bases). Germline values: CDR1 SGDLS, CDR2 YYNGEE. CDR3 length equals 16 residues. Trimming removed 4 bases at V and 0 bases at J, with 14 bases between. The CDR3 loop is CASSLGGLSSGNTIYF. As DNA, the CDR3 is TGTGCCAGCAGCCTCGGGGGGTTAAGCTCTGGAAACACCATATATTTT.

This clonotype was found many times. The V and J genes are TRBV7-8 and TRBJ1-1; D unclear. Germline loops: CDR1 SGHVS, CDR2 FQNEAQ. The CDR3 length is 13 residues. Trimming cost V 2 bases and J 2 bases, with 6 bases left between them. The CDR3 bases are TGTGCCAGCAGCTTACTCCCAAACACTGAAGCTTTCTTT. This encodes CASSLLPNTEAFF. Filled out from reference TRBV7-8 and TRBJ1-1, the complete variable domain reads GAGVSQSPRYKVAKRGQDVALRCDPISGHVSLFWYQQALGQGPEFLTYFQNEAQLDKSGLPSDRFFAERPEGSVSTLKIQRTQQEDSAVYLCASSLLPNTEAFFGQGTRLTVV.

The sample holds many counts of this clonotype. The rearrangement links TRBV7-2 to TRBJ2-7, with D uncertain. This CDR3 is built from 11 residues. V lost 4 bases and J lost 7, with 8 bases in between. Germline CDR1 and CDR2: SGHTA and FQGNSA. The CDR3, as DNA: TGTGCCAGCAGCTCCTCTACTGAGCAGTACTTC. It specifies CASSSSTEQYF.

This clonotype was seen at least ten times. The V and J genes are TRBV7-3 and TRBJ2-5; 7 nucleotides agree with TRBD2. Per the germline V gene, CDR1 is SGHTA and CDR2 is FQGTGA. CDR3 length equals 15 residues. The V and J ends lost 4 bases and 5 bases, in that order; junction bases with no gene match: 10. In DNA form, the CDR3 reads TGTGCCAGCAGCTGGGGGGGGACTCCTGGGGAGACCCAGTACTTC. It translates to CASSWGGTPGETQYF. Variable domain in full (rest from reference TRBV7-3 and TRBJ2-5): GAGVSQTPSNKVTEKGKYVELRCDPISGHTALYWYRQSLGQGPEFLIYFQGTGAADDSGLPNDRFFAVRPEGSVSTLKIQRTERGDSAVYLCASSWGGTPGETQYFGPGTRLLVL.

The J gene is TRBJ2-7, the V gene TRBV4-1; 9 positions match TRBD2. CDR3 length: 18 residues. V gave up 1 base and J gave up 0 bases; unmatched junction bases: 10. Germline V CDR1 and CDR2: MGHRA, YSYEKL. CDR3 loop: CASSQVGPLSGSSYEQYF. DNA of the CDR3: TGCGCCAGCAGCCAAGTGGGGCCGCTTAGCGGGAGCTCCTACGAGCAGTACTTC.

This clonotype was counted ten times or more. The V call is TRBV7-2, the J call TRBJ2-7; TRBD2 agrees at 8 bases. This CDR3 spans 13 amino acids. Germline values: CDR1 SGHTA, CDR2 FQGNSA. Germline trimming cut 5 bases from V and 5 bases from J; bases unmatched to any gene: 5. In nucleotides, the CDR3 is TGTGCCAGCAGCCCCTGGACTAGCAACGAGCAGTACTTC. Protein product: CASSPWTSNEQYF.

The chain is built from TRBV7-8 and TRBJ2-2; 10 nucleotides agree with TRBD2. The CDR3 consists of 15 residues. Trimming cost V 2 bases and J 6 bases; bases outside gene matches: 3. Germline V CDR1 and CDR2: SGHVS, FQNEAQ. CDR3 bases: TGTGCCAGCAGCTTACTAGCGGGAGTACCCGGGGAGCTGTTTTTT. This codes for CASSLLAGVPGELFF.

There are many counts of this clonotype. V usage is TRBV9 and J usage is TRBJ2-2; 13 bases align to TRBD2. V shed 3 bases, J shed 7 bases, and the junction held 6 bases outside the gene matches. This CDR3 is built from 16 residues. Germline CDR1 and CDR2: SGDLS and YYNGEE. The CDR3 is CASSELAGGSGGELFF. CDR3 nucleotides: TGTGCCAGCAGCGAACTAGCGGGAGGGTCAGGCGGGGAGCTGTTTTTT.

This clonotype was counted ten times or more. CDR3 bases: TGTGCCAGCAGCTTGGTTAGCGCCCAAGAGACCCAGTACTTC. Its protein is CASSLVSAQETQYF. J is TRBJ2-5 and V is TRBV7-2; tentative D call: TRBD2 (5 bases). Germline V CDR1 and CDR2: SGHTA, FQGNSA. Deletions cut 3 bases from V and 1 base from J, with 9 bases between. The CDR3 has 14 amino acids.

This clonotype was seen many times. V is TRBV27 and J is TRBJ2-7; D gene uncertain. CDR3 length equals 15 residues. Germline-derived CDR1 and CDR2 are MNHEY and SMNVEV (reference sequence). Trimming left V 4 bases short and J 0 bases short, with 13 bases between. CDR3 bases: TGTGCCAGCAGTTCGGTTAACAGACACTCCTACGAGCAGTACTTC. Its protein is CASSSVNRHSYEQYF.

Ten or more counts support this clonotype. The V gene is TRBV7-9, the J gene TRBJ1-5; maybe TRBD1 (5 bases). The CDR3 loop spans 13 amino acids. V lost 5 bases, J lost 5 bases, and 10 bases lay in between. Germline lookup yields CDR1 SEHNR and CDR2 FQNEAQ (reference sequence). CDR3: CASSRGSDQPQHF. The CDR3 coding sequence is TGTGCCAGCAGCAGGGGCTCGGATCAGCCCCAGCATTTT.

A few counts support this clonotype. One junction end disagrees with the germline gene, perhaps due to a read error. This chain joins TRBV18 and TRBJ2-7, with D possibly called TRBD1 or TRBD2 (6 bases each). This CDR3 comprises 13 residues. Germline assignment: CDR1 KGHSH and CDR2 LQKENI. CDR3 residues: CASSPRQDYKQYF. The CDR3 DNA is TGTGCCAGCTCACCTAGACAGGACTACAAGCAGTACTTC. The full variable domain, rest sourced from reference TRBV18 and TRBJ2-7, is NAGVMQNPRHLVRRRGQEARLRCSPMKGHSHVYWYRQLPEEGLKFMVYLQKENIIDESGMPKERFSAEFPKEGPSILRIQQVVRGDSAAYFCASSPRQDYKQYFGPGTRLTVT.

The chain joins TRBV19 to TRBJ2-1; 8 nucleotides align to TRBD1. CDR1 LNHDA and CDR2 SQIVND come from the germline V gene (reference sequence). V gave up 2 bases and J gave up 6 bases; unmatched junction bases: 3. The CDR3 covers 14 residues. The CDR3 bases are TGTGCCAGTAGTATATGGACAGGGCCCAATGAGCAGTTCTTC. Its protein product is CASSIWTGPNEQFF. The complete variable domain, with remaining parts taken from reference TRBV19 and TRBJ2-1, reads DGGITQSPKYLFRKEGQNVTLSCEQNLNHDAMYWYRQDPGQGLRLIYYSQIVNDFQKGDIAEGYSVSREKKESFPLTVTSAQKNPTAFYLCASSIWTGPNEQFFGPGTRLTVL.

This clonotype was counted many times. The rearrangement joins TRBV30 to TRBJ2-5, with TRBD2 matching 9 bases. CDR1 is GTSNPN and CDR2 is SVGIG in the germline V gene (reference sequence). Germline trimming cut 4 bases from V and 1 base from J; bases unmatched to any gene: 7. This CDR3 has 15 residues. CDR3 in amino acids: CAWTPLAGIQETQYF. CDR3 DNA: TGTGCCTGGACCCCCCTAGCGGGGATCCAAGAGACCCAGTACTTC.

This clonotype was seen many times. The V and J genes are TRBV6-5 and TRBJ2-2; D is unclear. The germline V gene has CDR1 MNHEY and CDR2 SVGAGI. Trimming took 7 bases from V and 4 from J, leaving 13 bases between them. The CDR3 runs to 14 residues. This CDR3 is CASKLNRGTGELFF. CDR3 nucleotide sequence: TGTGCCAGCAAGCTCAACCGTGGCACCGGGGAGCTGTTTTTT.

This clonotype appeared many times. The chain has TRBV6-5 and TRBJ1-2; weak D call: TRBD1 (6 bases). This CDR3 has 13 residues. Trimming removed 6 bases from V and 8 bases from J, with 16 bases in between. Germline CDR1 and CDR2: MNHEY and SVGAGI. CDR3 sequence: CASRVVVRGGYTF. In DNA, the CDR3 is TGTGCCAGCAGGGTCGTTGTCAGGGGAGGCTACACCTTC.

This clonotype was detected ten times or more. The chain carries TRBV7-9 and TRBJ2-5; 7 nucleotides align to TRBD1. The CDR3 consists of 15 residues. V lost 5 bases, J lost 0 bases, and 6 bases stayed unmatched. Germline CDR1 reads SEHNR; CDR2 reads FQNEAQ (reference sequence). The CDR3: CASSPGQTYQETQYF. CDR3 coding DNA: TGTGCCAGCAGCCCGGGACAGACGTACCAAGAGACCCAGTACTTC. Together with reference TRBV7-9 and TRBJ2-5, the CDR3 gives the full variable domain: DTGVSQNPRHKITKRGQNVTFRCDPISEHNRLYWYRQTLGQGPEFLTYFQNEAQLEKSRLLSDRFSAERPKGSFSTLEIQRTEQGDSAMYLCASSPGQTYQETQYFGPGTRLLVL.

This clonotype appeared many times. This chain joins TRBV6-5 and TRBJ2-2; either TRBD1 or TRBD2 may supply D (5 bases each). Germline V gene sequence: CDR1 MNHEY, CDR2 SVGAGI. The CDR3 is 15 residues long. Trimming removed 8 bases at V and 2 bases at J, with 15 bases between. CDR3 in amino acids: CASGLGDANTGELFF. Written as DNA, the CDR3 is TGTGCCAGCGGGCTAGGGGACGCTAACACCGGGGAGCTGTTTTTT.

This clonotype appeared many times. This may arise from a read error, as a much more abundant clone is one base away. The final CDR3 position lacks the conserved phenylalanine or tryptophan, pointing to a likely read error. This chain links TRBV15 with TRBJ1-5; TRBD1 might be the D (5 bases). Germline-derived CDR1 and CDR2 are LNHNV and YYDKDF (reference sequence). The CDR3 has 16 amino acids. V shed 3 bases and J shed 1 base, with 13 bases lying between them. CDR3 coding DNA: TGTGCCACCAGCAGCAGTAGGGGAGTCAGCAATCAGCCCCAGCATCTT. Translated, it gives CATSSSRGVSNQPQHL.

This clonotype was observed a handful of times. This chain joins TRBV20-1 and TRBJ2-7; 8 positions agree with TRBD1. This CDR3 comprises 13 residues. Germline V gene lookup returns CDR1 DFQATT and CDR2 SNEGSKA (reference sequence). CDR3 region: CSFSPGQDYEQYF. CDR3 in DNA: TGCAGCTTTTCACCGGGACAGGACTACGAGCAGTACTTC.